This section outlines one T cell receptor beta chain sequence together with its context. Its antigen is as yet unknown. TCRdb re-called the 5' RACE reads, yielding one record per CDR3 amino acid sequence without DNA. In all, the sample yields 200,000 to 300,000 distinct CDR3 sequences. The sample originates from a study of T cells expressing NK-cell markers. Study context: Sorted CD3+CD56-NKG2C+, CD3+CD56+NKG2C- and CD3+CD56+NKG2C+ T cells were the source of the TCR beta repertoires.

The length of the CDR3 is 16 residues. Germline V gene data show CDR1 as LGHDT and CDR2 as YNNKEL (reference sequence). Study results and caveats: Whether expanded NKG2C+ T cell clones recognized HCMV stayed uncertain. Dominant NKG2C+ clonotypes in five to seven donors made up about 1.0-7.0% of CD8+ T cells. Where several donors were concerned, these clonotypes also led the CD3+CD56-NKG2C+ fraction.

Sequencing was done on a sample of blood T cells: a sorted CD56 or NKG2C T cell subset, CD4+ or CD8+ T cells, or bulk PBMC T cells (not recorded which). The rearrangement joins TRBV3-1 to TRBJ2-1; TCRdb lists TRBD2, though no DNA is available to test this call. The receptor comes from a man between 18 and 35 years old in good health. This CDR3 reads CASSQELLAGSNEQFF.